This TCR beta chain stems from a study of patients and donors after allogeneic stem cell transplantation. The length of the CDR3 is 13 residues. Per the germline V gene, CDR1 is LGHDT and CDR2 is YNNKEL (reference sequence). Trimming pared 1 base from V and 10 bases from J, leaving 11 bases between. TCRdb itself ran the RT-PCR reads through MiXCR, one entry per CDR3 protein. This sample has around 240,000 distinct CDR3 sequences; 12% to 15% occur once, and the top ten carry under 14%. This chain links TRBV3-1 with TRBJ2-1; D gene uncertain. The TCR comes from a human donor who was either an allogeneic HSCT recipient or a stem cell or donor lymphocyte infusion donor (not recorded which). It is not recorded whose cells these are; they may come from a transplant donor. The sequencing input was blood, either unsorted or a sorted T cell fraction (not recorded which). This CDR3 is CASSQGRTAEQFF. The CDR3 DNA reads TGTGCCAGCAGCCAAGGTAGGACCGCGGAGCAGTTCTTC.